The 28 T cell receptor beta chains presented below share a single source sample, sequenced in a study of control samples from healthy donors and cancer patients. Sequencing used immunoSEQ multiplex PCR; TCRdb keeps in-frame clones, though not all of them. The table lists approximately 90,000 clones, more than 75% of them singletons. Sequenced sample: blood. The source is a man aged 25-45 years in good health.

This clone was counted a single time. This sequence joins TRBV5-1 and TRBJ1-2; D not certain. Germline-derived CDR1 and CDR2 are SGHRS and YFSETQ. Trimming took 1 base from V and 4 from J, leaving 11 bases between them. The CDR3 totals 14 residues. The CDR3 here is CASSLTDPLYGYTF. CDR3 nucleotide sequence: TGCGCCAGCAGCTTGACAGACCCGCTCTATGGCTACACCTTC.

The chain employs TRBV29-1 and TRBJ2-5; TRBD2 matches 14 bases. The germline gives CDR1 SQVTM, CDR2 ANQGSEA. This CDR3 is built from 16 residues. The J segment lost 5 bases and the V segment lost 0 bases, leaving 5 bases of the junction unmatched. CDR3 nucleotide sequence: TGCAGCGTTGAAGACCAGACTAGCGGGGGGGCCGAGACCCAGTACTTC. Translating gives CSVEDQTSGGAETQYF.

The chain couples TRBV28 to TRBJ1-2; 7 bases match TRBD1. Trimming cost V 2 bases and J 4 bases; bases outside gene matches: 13. The CDR3 is 17 amino acids. Germline CDR1 is MDHEN and CDR2 is SYDVKM. DNA of the CDR3: TGTGCCAGCAGTTTAGGGGGACAGTTAGGTCGGGGCTATGGCTACACCTTC. Translation gives CASSLGGQLGRGYGYTF.

The CDR3 reads CASSIEGGDDEQYF. In DNA, the CDR3 is TGTGCCAGTAGTATAGAAGGAGGGGACGACGAGCAGTACTTC. This chain uses TRBV19 with TRBJ2-7; possible D gene TRBD2, 6 bases. V dropped 0 bases and J dropped 5 bases, with 11 bases sitting between them. The germline gives CDR1 LNHDA, CDR2 SQIVND (reference sequence). There are 14 residues in the CDR3.

V and J are TRBV18 and TRBJ2-4; 7 bases agree with TRBD2. In germline, CDR1 is KGHSH, CDR2 LQKENI. Trimming at V came to 0 bases and at J to 6 bases, leaving 5 bases not matched to a gene. The CDR3 is 15 amino acids. CDR3 in DNA: TGTGCCAGCTCACCACCGTCCACGGGAGGAAACATTCAGTACTTC. This gives the protein CASSPPSTGGNIQYF.

This clone was seen just once. In DNA, the CDR3 is TGCGCCAGCAGTCAGACCCGGCTAGCGGGGTATTCCTACAATGAGCAGTTCTTC. This encodes CASSQTRLAGYSYNEQFF. The genes are TRBV4-1 and TRBJ2-1, with 9 bases aligning to TRBD2. V was clipped by 6 bases and J by 1 base; unmatched bases: 13. This CDR3 is 18 amino acids long. Germline V lookup: CDR1 MGHRA, CDR2 YSYEKL.

J is TRBJ2-2 and V is TRBV3-1 (or the pseudogene TRBV3-2); D is unresolved. The CDR3 runs to 16 residues. V lost 0 bases to trimming and J lost 6 bases, with 14 bases between them. The germline CDR1 and CDR2 sequences are LGHDT and YNNKEL (reference sequence). CDR3 sequence reads: CASSQDGNQVAGELFF. The CDR3 nucleotides are TGTGCCAGCAGCCAAGATGGTAACCAGGTGGCCGGGGAGCTGTTTTTT.

V and J are TRBV3-1 (or the pseudogene TRBV3-2) and TRBJ2-2; possibly TRBD2 for D (6 bases). V shed 2 bases and J shed 5 bases, with 15 bases lying between them. Germline CDR1 and CDR2: LGHDT and YNNKEL (reference sequence). The CDR3 runs 16 residues. CDR3 sequence reads: CASSQHPSGRTGELFF. The CDR3 DNA reads TGTGCCAGCAGCCAACACCCATCCGGGAGAACCGGGGAGCTGTTTTTT.

The V gene is TRBV5-1, the J gene TRBJ2-1, with a weak D call TRBD1 (7 bases). The germline CDR1 and CDR2 sequences are SGHRS and YFSETQ. The CDR3 consists of 16 residues. The ends were cut back, 4 bases at V and 0 bases at J, with 14 bases in the middle. The chain's CDR3 is CASSAGQLISYNEQFF. The CDR3, as DNA: TGCGCCAGCAGCGCGGGACAGTTAATCTCCTACAATGAGCAGTTCTTC.

The rearrangement links TRBV25-1 to TRBJ1-2, with 7 positions matching TRBD1. The CDR3 spans 14 residues. Germline V CDR1 and CDR2: MGHDK, SYGVNS. V shed 3 bases and J 7 bases; nucleotides not matched to a gene: 8. The CDR3 nucleotides read TGTGCCAGCAGTGACCCTTGGCAGGGGGTTGGCTACACCTTC. Protein product: CASSDPWQGVGYTF.

This sequence joins TRBV29-1 and TRBJ1-2, with 7 bases aligning to TRBD1. The CDR3 has 15 residues. V shed 0 bases, J shed 4 bases, and the junction held 8 bases outside the gene matches. CDR1 and CDR2 (germline): SQVTM, ANQGSEA. The CDR3 reads CSVEDSQGQIYGYTF. CDR3 in DNA: TGCAGCGTTGAAGATTCTCAGGGACAGATCTATGGCTACACCTTC.

CDR3 nucleotide sequence: TGCGCCAGCAGCCACTCCGGGACGGTTTTTTATGGCTACACCTTC. Amino acids: CASSHSGTVFYGYTF. The rearrangement uses TRBV4-1 and TRBJ1-2; the D gene is possibly TRBD1 (5 bases). There are 15 residues in the CDR3. V was clipped by 3 bases and J by 5 bases, with 16 bases between them. The germline V gene has CDR1 MGHRA and CDR2 YSYEKL.

This chain links TRBV5-1 with TRBJ2-2; no firm D call. The CDR3 length is 14 residues. Germline V gene sequence: CDR1 SGHRS, CDR2 YFSETQ. V was shortened by 4 bases and J by 5 bases, with 12 bases between the two germline ends. The CDR3 nucleotides are TGCGCCAGCAGCCTCTTTCCTGCTACCGGGGAGCTGTTTTTT. Its protein product is CASSLFPATGELFF.

This chain joins TRBV5-1 and TRBJ2-3; D is undetermined. CDR3 length equals 16 residues. The V gene's germline CDR1 is SGHRS and CDR2 YFSETQ. V shed 2 bases and J shed 5 bases, with 18 bases lying between them. CDR3 amino acids: CASSLEPRTSGDTQYF. DNA of the CDR3: TGCGCCAGCAGCTTAGAGCCACGTACATCAGGAGATACGCAGTATTTT.

The chain has TRBV14 and TRBJ2-3; D remains ambiguous. Germline CDR1 and CDR2: SGHDN and FVKESK. This CDR3 spans 14 amino acids. V lost 1 base and J lost 3, with 8 bases in between. The CDR3 coding sequence is TGTGCCAGCAGCCAAGCATACCTGACAGATACGCAGTATTTT. It is translated as CASSQAYLTDTQYF.

This clone has just one count. V and J are TRBV12-3 or TRBV12-4 and TRBJ2-3; D uncertain. The CDR3 contains 11 residues. Trimming cost V 4 bases and J 2 bases, with 1 base left between them. CDR3 amino acids: CASSYTDTQYF. The DNA for the CDR3 is TGTGCCAGCAGTTACACAGATACGCAGTATTTT.

The CDR3 sequence is CASSVGGSLTYEQYF. In DNA form, the CDR3 reads TGTGCCAGCAGCGTAGGGGGTTCCCTAACCTACGAGCAGTACTTC. The gene calls are TRBV9 and TRBJ2-7; no definite D call. V dropped 0 bases and J dropped 2 bases, with 12 bases sitting between them. Germline CDR1 and CDR2: SGDLS and YYNGEE. The CDR3 loop spans 15 amino acids.

The V call is TRBV7-9, the J call TRBJ1-2; TRBD1 aligns across 7 bases. V was pared by 3 bases and J by 2 bases, with 6 bases of the junction left unmatched. The length of the CDR3 is 15 residues. CDR1 and CDR2 from the germline V gene are SEHNR and FQNEAQ (reference sequence). Here the CDR3 DNA reads TGTGCCAGCAGCTTCCAGGGGGGGGCCAACTATGGCTACACCTTC. This sequence encodes CASSFQGGANYGYTF. The complete variable domain, with remaining parts taken from reference TRBV7-9 and TRBJ1-2, reads DTGVSQNPRHKITKRGQNVTFRCDPISEHNRLYWYRQTLGQGPEFLTYFQNEAQLEKSRLLSDRFSAERPKGSFSTLEIQRTEQGDSAMYLCASSFQGGANYGYTFGSGTRLTVV.

V and J are TRBV6-1 and TRBJ1-2, with a tentative D call TRBD1 (5 bases). This CDR3 is built from 15 residues. Between the trimmed V and J ends, which lost 2 bases and 6 bases, there was a span of 16 bases. Germline V lookup: CDR1 MNHNS, CDR2 SASEGT. CDR3 amino acids: CASSEQGAVRDGYTF. CDR3 nucleotide sequence: TGTGCCAGCAGTGAACAGGGAGCGGTTAGGGATGGCTACACCTTC.

The chain joins TRBV29-1 to TRBJ2-7, with a possible D match to TRBD2 (6 bases). The CDR3 is 11 amino acids. V lost 4 bases to trimming and J lost 5 bases, with 9 bases between them. CDR1 is SQVTM, CDR2 ANQGSEA, per germline. The CDR3 is CSVGGGNEQYF. As DNA, the CDR3 is TGCAGCGTTGGGGGCGGGAACGAGCAGTACTTC.

The rearrangement uses TRBV11-3 and TRBJ2-7; no clear D gene. This CDR3 spans 11 amino acids. The V gene's germline CDR1 is SGHNT and CDR2 YENEEA. Between the trimmed V and J ends, which lost 8 bases and 2 bases, there was a span of 7 bases. CDR3 sequence reads: CASGSTYEQYV. In DNA, the CDR3 is TGTGCCAGCGGCAGTACCTACGAGCAGTACGTC.

J is TRBJ2-3 and V is TRBV3-1 (or the pseudogene TRBV3-2); 9 bases are a match to TRBD1. In germline, CDR1 is LGHDT, CDR2 YNNKEL (reference sequence). The CDR3 runs to 16 residues. Trimming removed 5 bases from V and 2 bases from J; junction bases left unmatched: 8. This chain's CDR3 is CASSTTQGAVTDTQYF. The CDR3 nucleotides are TGTGCCAGCAGCACAACACAGGGGGCGGTCACAGATACGCAGTATTTT.

The chain is built from TRBV29-1 and TRBJ1-5; perhaps TRBD1 as D (6 bases). Per the germline V gene, CDR1 is SQVTM and CDR2 is ANQGSEA. The length of the CDR3 is 13 residues. Trimming shortened V by 4 bases and J by 4 bases, and 11 bases separated the two germline ends. Here the CDR3 reads CSVGGQGNQPQHF. As DNA, the CDR3 is TGCAGCGTTGGGGGGCAGGGAAATCAGCCCCAGCATTTT. Together with reference TRBV29-1 and TRBJ1-5, the CDR3 gives the full variable domain: SAVISQKPSRDICQRGTSLTIQCQVDSQVTMMFWYRQQPGQSLTLIATANQGSEATYESGFVIDKFPISRPNLTFSTLTVSNMSPEDSSIYLCSVGGQGNQPQHFGDGTRLSIL.

This clone was counted at least ten times. This chain links TRBV6-5 with TRBJ1-2; D gene uncertain. Germline assignment: CDR1 MNHEY and CDR2 SVGAGI. The CDR3 length is 11 residues. Between the trimmed V and J ends, which lost 4 bases and 4 bases, there was a span of 4 bases. This chain's CDR3 is CASSSLYGYTF. The DNA of the CDR3 is TGTGCCAGCAGTTCCCTCTATGGCTACACCTTC.

This clone was counted once. V usage is TRBV5-6 and J usage is TRBJ1-1; unclear D gene. This CDR3 has 13 amino acids. V was trimmed by 3 bases and J by 4 bases, leaving 10 bases between them. The germline V gene encodes CDR1 SGHDT and CDR2 YYEEEE. For the CDR3, the DNA is TGTGCCAGCAGCTCCCGGGGAGGCACTGAAGCTTTCTTT. Protein product: CASSSRGGTEAFF.

V usage is TRBV30 and J usage is TRBJ1-3; no firm D call. V was clipped by 0 bases and J by 0 bases, with 9 bases between them. The CDR3 extends over 15 amino acids. Germline V lookup: CDR1 GTSNPN, CDR2 SVGIG (reference sequence). CDR3 in DNA: TGTGCCTGGAGTGTAGGCGGTGCCTCTGGAAACACCATATATTTT. Residues: CAWSVGGASGNTIYF.

Remarks on this clone: Other nucleotide sequences in the sample specify the same CDR3. The chain joins TRBV5-6 to TRBJ2-3; 7 bases map to TRBD2. The CDR3 has 15 amino acids. Trimming cost V 0 bases and J 1 base; bases outside gene matches: 2. The V gene's germline CDR1 is SGHDT and CDR2 YYEEEE. In nucleotides, the CDR3 is TGTGCCAGCAGCTTGGTAGCGGGCGGCACAGATACGCAGTATTTT. Its translation: CASSLVAGGTDTQYF.

The J gene is TRBJ1-1, the V gene TRBV5-1; the D gene is possibly TRBD1 (6 bases). This CDR3 has 16 residues. Between the trimmed V and J ends, which lost 1 base and 7 bases, there was a span of 20 bases. Per the germline V gene, CDR1 is SGHRS and CDR2 is YFSETQ. As DNA, the CDR3 is TGCGCCAGCAGCTTGCTTTCGGTCGGGGGCCTCCATGAAGCTTTCTTT. Protein sequence: CASSLLSVGGLHEAFF.